Below are 7 T cell receptor beta chains sequenced from a single sample in a study of human T cells and chemical hapten exposure. The time point was: patch test 2, 6 weeks after DPC sensitization. Treatment: therapeutic diphenylcyclopropenone sensitization with weekly scalp DPC. MiXCR, run by TCRdb on the RACE reads, gives a single entry per CDR3 protein. The sample carries around 82,000 distinct CDR3 sequences, 6.5% to 8.5% recorded once. This sample comprised whole blood, obtained in connection with sensitization to the hapten diphenylcyclopropenone (DPC). These receptors were taken from a woman in her thirties with alopecia areata. Some clones in this sample may be carry-over from other donors' samples.

Many counts were recorded for this clonotype. The V gene is TRBV5-1, the J gene TRBJ2-6; no clear D gene. The V gene lost 4 bases and the J gene lost 0 bases, with 11 bases spanning the gap. The CDR3 runs to 16 residues. The germline V gene encodes CDR1 SGHRS and CDR2 YFSETQ. The CDR3 reads CASSPSGYSGANVLTF. Written as DNA, the CDR3 is TGCGCCAGCAGCCCGTCAGGATACTCTGGGGCCAACGTCCTGACTTTC.

In its sample, this clonotype was seen many times. The rearrangement uses TRBV4-1 and TRBJ2-1; 10 bases are a match to TRBD2. This CDR3 region has 15 residues. Germline CDR1 MGHRA, CDR2 YSYEKL. V gave up 0 bases and J gave up 8 bases; unmatched junction bases: 4. The CDR3 nucleotides read TGCGCCAGCAGCCAAGAACCACTAGCGGGGCATGAGCAGTTCTTC. Its protein product is CASSQEPLAGHEQFF.

The V call is TRBV20-1, the J call TRBJ2-1; D ambiguous. CDR3 length: 12 amino acids. Germline-derived CDR1 and CDR2 are DFQATT and SNEGSKA (reference sequence). Between the trimmed V and J ends, which lost 6 bases and 6 bases, there was a span of 12 bases. This CDR3 is CSAQDQSNEQFF. In nucleotides, the CDR3 is TGCAGTGCCCAGGACCAATCCAATGAGCAGTTCTTC.

This clonotype turned up a few times. This sequence joins TRBV6-6 and TRBJ2-7, with D possibly TRBD1 on 6 matching bases. In germline, CDR1 is MNHNY, CDR2 SVGAGI (reference sequence). The CDR3 spans 13 residues. V lost 5 bases and J lost 7, with 15 bases in between. CDR3 residues: CASSPHITGEQYF. Written as DNA, the CDR3 is TGTGCCAGCAGTCCCCATATCACAGGGGAGCAGTACTTC.

For the CDR3, the DNA is TGTGCCACCAGTGAGGCTAGGGCAGATACGCAGTATTTT. Protein product: CATSEARADTQYF. The chain combines TRBV24-1 with TRBJ2-3; D not certain. The V end was cut by 4 bases, the J end by 4 bases, with 8 bases between. The CDR3 runs 13 residues. Germline CDR1 KGHDR, CDR2 SFDVKD.

The sample holds many counts of this clonotype. This chain connects TRBV29-1 to TRBJ1-2, with D uncertain. This CDR3 is built from 11 residues. Trimming pared 4 bases from V and 4 bases from J, leaving 7 bases between. Germline assignment: CDR1 SQVTM and CDR2 ANQGSEA. The CDR3: CSVVVGYGYTF. The CDR3 DNA reads as TGCAGCGTTGTTGTTGGCTATGGCTACACCTTC.

The gene calls are TRBV5-6 and TRBJ2-7; a weak D match, TRBD1 (6 bases). Germline V gene lookup returns CDR1 SGHDT and CDR2 YYEEEE. The CDR3 consists of 16 residues. V was pared by 7 bases and J by 2 bases, with 22 bases between. This CDR3 is CASSVSPGQTTYEQYF. The DNA for the CDR3 is TGTGCCAGCTCCGTTAGCCCGGGACAAACTACCTACGAGCAGTACTTC.